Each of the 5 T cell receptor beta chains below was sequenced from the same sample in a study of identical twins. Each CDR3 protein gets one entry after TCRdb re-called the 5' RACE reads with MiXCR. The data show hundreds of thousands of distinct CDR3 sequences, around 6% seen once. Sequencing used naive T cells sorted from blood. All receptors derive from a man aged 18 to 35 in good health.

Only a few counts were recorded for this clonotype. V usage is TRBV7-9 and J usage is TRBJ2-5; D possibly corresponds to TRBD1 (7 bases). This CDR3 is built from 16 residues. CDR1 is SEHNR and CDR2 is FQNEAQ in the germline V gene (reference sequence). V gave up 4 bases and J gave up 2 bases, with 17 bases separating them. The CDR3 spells CASSSQGGLEQETQYF. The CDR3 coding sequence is TGTGCCAGCAGCTCGCAGGGGGGATTGGAACAAGAGACCCAGTACTTC.

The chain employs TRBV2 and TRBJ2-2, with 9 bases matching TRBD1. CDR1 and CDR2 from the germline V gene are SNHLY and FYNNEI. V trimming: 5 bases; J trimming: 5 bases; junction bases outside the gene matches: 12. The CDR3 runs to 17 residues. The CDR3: CASSLTGGVGQTGELFF. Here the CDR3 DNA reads TGTGCCAGCAGTTTAACAGGGGGCGTCGGTCAAACCGGGGAGCTGTTTTTT.

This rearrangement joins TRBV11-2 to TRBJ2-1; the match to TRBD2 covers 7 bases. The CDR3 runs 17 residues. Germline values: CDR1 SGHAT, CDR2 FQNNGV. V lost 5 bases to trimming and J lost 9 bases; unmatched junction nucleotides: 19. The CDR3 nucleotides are TGTGCCAGCAGCCAAAGGAGGTCCGGACTAGTTTTTGTTGAGCAGTTCTTC. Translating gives CASSQRRSGLVFVEQFF.

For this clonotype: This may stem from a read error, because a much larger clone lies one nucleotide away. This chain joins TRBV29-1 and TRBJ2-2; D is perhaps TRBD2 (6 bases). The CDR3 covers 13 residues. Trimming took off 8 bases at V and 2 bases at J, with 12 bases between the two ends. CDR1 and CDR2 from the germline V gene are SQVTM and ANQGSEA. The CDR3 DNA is TGCAGCCCTGTGGAGGGAAACACCGGGGAGCTGTTTTTT. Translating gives CSPVEGNTGELFF.

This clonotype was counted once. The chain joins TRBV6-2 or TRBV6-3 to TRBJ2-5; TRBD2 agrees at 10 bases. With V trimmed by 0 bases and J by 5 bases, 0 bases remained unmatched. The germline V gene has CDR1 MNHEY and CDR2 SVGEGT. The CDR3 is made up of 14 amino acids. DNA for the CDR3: TGTGCCAGCAGTTACTCGACTAGCGGGGAGACCCAGTACTTC. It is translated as CASSYSTSGETQYF.